The 6 T cell receptor beta chains in this list originate from one sample, sequenced in a study of Ad26.COV2.S vaccination and SARS-CoV-2 variants. TCRdb's copy holds only in-frame clones and misses some; the assay was immunoSEQ multiplex PCR. The table records roughly 380,000 clones, about 91% of them present only once. This sample comprised peripheral blood, obtained after recovery from COVID-19. All receptors derive from a human donor who had recovered from COVID-19.

This chain joins TRBV6-5 and TRBJ2-7; D is undetermined. In germline, CDR1 is MNHEY, CDR2 SVGAGI. The CDR3 sequence is 11 residues long. V dropped 6 bases and J dropped 4 bases, with 7 bases sitting between them. CDR3 region: CASSLGYEQYF. Written as DNA, the CDR3 is TGTGCCAGCAGCTTGGGTTACGAGCAGTACTTC.

The V gene is TRBV4-3, the J gene TRBJ1-1; TRBD1 matches 7 bases. This CDR3 region has 17 residues. Losses at the gene ends were 5 bases for V and 4 bases for J; bases not matched to a gene: 16. CDR1 and CDR2 (germline): LGHNA, YSLEER. The CDR3 DNA follows: TGCGCCAGCAGCAGCCGGGACAGCGAAATTTCTGCCACTGAAGCTTTCTTT. Encoded protein: CASSSRDSEISATEAFF.

The rearrangement links TRBV10-1 to TRBJ2-1, with D hard to call. This CDR3 region has 13 residues. Trimming cost V 1 base and J 10 bases, with 11 bases left between them. The V gene's germline CDR1 is WNHNN and CDR2 SYGVQD (reference sequence). The CDR3 is CASSEFGPSEQFF. The CDR3 bases are TGCGCCAGCAGTGAGTTTGGGCCCAGCGAGCAGTTCTTC.

The chain recombines TRBV27 with TRBJ2-5, with 11 bases matching TRBD2. This CDR3 contains 15 residues. Germline assignment: CDR1 MNHEY and CDR2 SMNVEV (reference sequence). J gave up 5 bases and V 4 bases, and 6 bases lay outside the gene matches. This chain's CDR3 is CASSYGTSGMETQYF. For the CDR3, the DNA is TGTGCCAGCAGTTACGGGACTAGCGGAATGGAGACCCAGTACTTC.

The genes are TRBV2 and TRBJ2-7; D perhaps matches TRBD2 (7 bases). Germline V lookup: CDR1 SNHLY, CDR2 FYNNEI. The CDR3 runs 12 residues. Trimming took 3 bases from V and 5 from J, leaving 8 bases between them. In nucleotides, the CDR3 is TGTGCCAGCAGTGACGGGGGGCACGAGCAGTACTTC. It codes for CASSDGGHEQYF.

The gene calls are TRBV27 and TRBJ1-1, with TRBD1 matching over 8 bases. Losses at the gene ends were 4 bases for V and 2 bases for J; bases not matched to a gene: 3. This CDR3 region has 14 residues. Per the germline V gene, CDR1 is MNHEY and CDR2 is SMNVEV (reference sequence). CDR3 sequence (DNA): TGTGCCAGCAGTTGGACAGGGACTAACACTGAAGCTTTCTTT. Its translation: CASSWTGTNTEAFF.